One sample yielded the 19 T cell receptor beta chains listed below, sequenced in a study of blood T cell repertoires in COVID-19. Sequencing used immunoSEQ multiplex PCR; TCRdb keeps in-frame clones, though not all of them. Of 9,500 to 15,000 clones listed, more than 75% were seen once; the top ten hold 12% to 15%. The material sequenced was peripheral blood. The receptors here all came from a man aged 70-80 years with active COVID-19.

This clone has just a few counts. The chain recombines TRBV6-6 with TRBJ1-3; TRBD1 might be the D (6 bases). The CDR3 loop spans 16 amino acids. CDR1 MNHNY and CDR2 SVGAGI come from the germline V gene (reference sequence). With 0 bases removed from V and 4 bases from J, the gap between germline ends came to 13 bases. The CDR3 protein is CASSYSPGVGGNTIYF. Written as DNA, the CDR3 is TGTGCCAGCAGTTACTCTCCAGGGGTTGGGGGAAACACCATATATTTT.

As regards this clone: This sample also contains other DNA sequences that code for the same CDR3. The gene calls are TRBV7-9 and TRBJ2-7; no definite D call. Germline-derived CDR1 and CDR2 are SEHNR and FQNEAQ (reference sequence). V was cut by 6 bases and J by 6 bases, with 12 bases left in between. The CDR3 sequence is 12 residues long. CDR3 amino acids: CASRLVAAEQYF. The CDR3 coding sequence is TGTGCCAGCAGGCTAGTCGCCGCCGAGCAGTACTTC.

The J gene is TRBJ2-1, the V gene TRBV27, with no clear D. The CDR3 has 15 residues. CDR1 and CDR2 (germline): MNHEY, SMNVEV (reference sequence). Between the trimmed V and J ends, which lost 5 bases and 3 bases, there was a span of 14 bases. In DNA, the CDR3 is TGTGCCAGCAGTCTCCGACACCCCAACTACAATGAGCAGTTCTTC. Its translation: CASSLRHPNYNEQFF.

V gene TRBV7-2 combines with J gene TRBJ2-3; 14 bases are a match to TRBD2. The germline V gene has CDR1 SGHTA and CDR2 FQGNSA. V lost 4 bases, J lost 13 bases, and 13 bases stayed unmatched. The CDR3 covers 16 residues. This CDR3 is CASSSGLAGGREEEYF. CDR3 coding DNA: TGTGCCAGCAGCTCCGGACTAGCGGGGGGCCGGGAGGAAGAGTATTTT.

This sequence joins TRBV4-1 and TRBJ1-2, with 7 bases that match TRBD1. This CDR3 is built from 15 residues. Germline CDR1 is MGHRA and CDR2 is YSYEKL. V was clipped by 1 base and J by 7 bases; unmatched bases: 9. The CDR3 is CASSQVGSRGTGYTF. The CDR3 nucleotides are TGCGCCAGCAGCCAAGTGGGGTCCAGGGGGACTGGCTACACCTTC.

This clone was observed once. The V gene is TRBV25-1, the J gene TRBJ1-2; D not certain. Germline loops: CDR1 MGHDK, CDR2 SYGVNS. This CDR3 spans 13 amino acids. Trimming removed 5 bases from V and 0 bases from J, with 7 bases in between. The CDR3 spells CASSKASNYGYTF. CDR3 in DNA: TGTGCCAGCAGTAAAGCATCTAACTATGGCTACACCTTC.

The chain joins TRBV7-2 to TRBJ1-1, with 12 bases identical to TRBD1. With V trimmed by 5 bases and J by 0 bases, 7 bases remained unmatched. CDR3 length: 17 residues. Germline V gene data show CDR1 as SGHTA and CDR2 as FQGNSA. The CDR3 region has the DNA TGTGCCAGCAGCCTTGGGACAGGGGGCTGGATGAACACTGAAGCTTTCTTT. Its protein is CASSLGTGGWMNTEAFF.

This clone was detected only a few times. The chain combines TRBV5-1 with TRBJ1-6; 7 bases map to TRBD1. Looked up from germline, CDR1 is SGHRS and CDR2 is YFSETQ. The CDR3 is 16 residues long. The V gene end was trimmed by 0 bases and the J gene end by 3 bases; junction bases not matched to a gene: 3. The CDR3 protein is CASSLGDRNYNSPLHF. The CDR3 DNA is TGCGCCAGCAGCTTGGGGGACAGAAACTATAATTCACCCCTCCACTTT.

The chain has TRBV5-1 and TRBJ1-3; a possible D gene is TRBD1 (5 bases). This CDR3 has 15 residues. In germline, CDR1 is SGHRS, CDR2 YFSETQ. The V end lost 0 bases, the J end lost 1 base, and 8 bases lay between the germline ends. CDR3 nucleotides: TGCGCCAGCAGCTTGGTCCAGGGATCTGGAAACACCATATATTTT. It yields the protein CASSLVQGSGNTIYF. The variable domain in full, completed from reference TRBV5-1 and TRBJ1-3, reads KAGVTQTPRYLIKTRGQQVTLSCSPISGHRSVSWYQQTPGQGLQFLFEYFSETQRNKGNFPGRFSGRQFSNSRSEMNVSTLELGDSALYLCASSLVQGSGNTIYFGEGSWLTVV.

The J gene is TRBJ2-1, the V gene TRBV12-5; 7 bases line up with TRBD2. This CDR3 comprises 19 residues. V dropped 1 base and J dropped 7; count of bases not matched to a gene: 19. Looked up from germline, CDR1 is LGHNT and CDR2 is FRNRAP. The CDR3 nucleotides read TGTGCTAGTGGTTTGGCCCTGCGGACCAGGGAGGGTCATAGGAATGAGCAGTTCTTC. This encodes CASGLALRTREGHRNEQFF.

The rearrangement links TRBV5-1 to TRBJ2-3; 13 bases fit TRBD2. The CDR3 is 16 residues long. Germline V gene sequence: CDR1 SGHRS, CDR2 YFSETQ. V was pared by 4 bases and J by 3 bases, with 5 bases of the junction left unmatched. The DNA for the CDR3 is TGCGCCAGCAGCCAACGGACTAGCGGGGGTACAGATACGCAGTATTTT. This encodes CASSQRTSGGTDTQYF.

This chain connects TRBV5-1 to TRBJ2-5; no firm D call. Germline V gene sequence: CDR1 SGHRS, CDR2 YFSETQ. V gave up 3 bases and J gave up 5 bases, with 14 bases separating them. The CDR3 runs to 14 residues. CDR3 nucleotides: TGCGCCAGCAGCTCCTTTTTATCAGATGAGACCCAGTACTTC. It encodes CASSSFLSDETQYF.

V gene TRBV7-9 combines with J gene TRBJ2-4; perhaps TRBD2 as D (5 bases). The V and J ends lost 7 bases and 0 bases respectively, with 16 bases between them. Germline V gene data show CDR1 as SEHNR and CDR2 as FQNEAQ (reference sequence). The CDR3 totals 16 residues. CDR3 sequence (DNA): TGTGCCAGCACCCCTGTCCAGCGGAGAGCCAAAAACATTCAGTACTTC. Translation gives CASTPVQRRAKNIQYF.

This chain uses TRBV7-8 with TRBJ2-7, with a weak D call TRBD1 (5 bases). The V end was cut by 2 bases, the J end by 5 bases, with 13 bases between. This CDR3 has 14 residues. Per germline, CDR1 SGHVS and CDR2 FQNEAQ. The CDR3 region has the DNA TGTGCCAGCAGCTTAATGCCAGGGCGGCACGAGCAGTACTTC. This sequence encodes CASSLMPGRHEQYF.

The chain joins TRBV12-3 or TRBV12-4 to TRBJ2-7; D is unresolved. V lost 4 bases, J lost 6 bases, and 10 bases lay in between. CDR3 size: 12 residues. The DNA of the CDR3 is TGTGCCAGCAGTTCCAGCGCTTCCGAGCAGTACTTC. This gives the protein CASSSSASEQYF.

The genes are TRBV4-3 and TRBJ1-1; D gene uncertain. This CDR3 is built from 15 residues. V dropped 0 bases and J dropped 0 bases, with 8 bases sitting between them. Germline-derived CDR1 and CDR2 are LGHNA and YSLEER. The chain's CDR3 is CASSQEERMNTEAFF. CDR3 bases: TGCGCCAGCAGCCAAGAAGAGCGGATGAACACTGAAGCTTTCTTT.

V and J are TRBV14 and TRBJ1-3, with D unclear. The ends were cut back, 4 bases at V and 2 bases at J, with 9 bases in the middle. Per germline, CDR1 SGHDN and CDR2 FVKESK. The length of the CDR3 is 14 residues. CDR3 region: CASSLLLTGNTIYF. Here the CDR3 DNA reads TGTGCCAGCAGCCTCCTACTAACTGGAAACACCATATATTTT.

V usage is TRBV5-1 and J usage is TRBJ2-3; the D gene is possibly TRBD2 (6 bases). Trimming took 4 bases from V and 2 from J, leaving 14 bases between them. This CDR3 contains 15 residues. Germline assignment: CDR1 SGHRS and CDR2 YFSETQ. CDR3 coding DNA: TGCGCCAGCAGCACGGAGGGTTATTTCACAGATACGCAGTATTTT. This translates into CASSTEGYFTDTQYF.

The chain has TRBV11-3 and TRBJ1-1, with D possibly being TRBD1 (6 bases). Trimming shortened V by 5 bases and J by 0 bases, and 16 bases separated the two germline ends. The CDR3 covers 16 residues. The germline CDR1 and CDR2 sequences are SGHNT and YENEEA. Written as DNA, the CDR3 is TGTGCCAGCAGCCCTCTGGGGGGGCCCGTGAACACTGAAGCTTTCTTT. Residues: CASSPLGGPVNTEAFF.